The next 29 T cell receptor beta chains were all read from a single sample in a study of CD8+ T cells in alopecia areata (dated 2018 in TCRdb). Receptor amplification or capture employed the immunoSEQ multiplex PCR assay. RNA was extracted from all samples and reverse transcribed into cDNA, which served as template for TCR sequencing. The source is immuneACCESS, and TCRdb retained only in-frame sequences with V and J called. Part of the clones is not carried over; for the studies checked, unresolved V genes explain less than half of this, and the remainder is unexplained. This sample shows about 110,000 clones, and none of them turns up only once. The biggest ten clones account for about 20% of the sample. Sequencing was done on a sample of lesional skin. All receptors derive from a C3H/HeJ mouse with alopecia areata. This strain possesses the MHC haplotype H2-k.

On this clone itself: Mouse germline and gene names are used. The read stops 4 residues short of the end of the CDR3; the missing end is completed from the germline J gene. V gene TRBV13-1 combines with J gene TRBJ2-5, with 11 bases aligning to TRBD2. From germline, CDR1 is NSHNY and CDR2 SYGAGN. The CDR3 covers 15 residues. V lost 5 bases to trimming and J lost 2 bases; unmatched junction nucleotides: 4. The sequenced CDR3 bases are TGTGCCAGCAGCGGACTGGGGGGTAGCCAAGAC. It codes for CASSGLGGSQD. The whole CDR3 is CASSGLGGSQDTQYF.

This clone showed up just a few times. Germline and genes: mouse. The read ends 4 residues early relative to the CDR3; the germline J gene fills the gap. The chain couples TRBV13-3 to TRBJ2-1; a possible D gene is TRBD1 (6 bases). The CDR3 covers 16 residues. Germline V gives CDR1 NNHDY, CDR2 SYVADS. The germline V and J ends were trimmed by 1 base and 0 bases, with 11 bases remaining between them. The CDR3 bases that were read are TGTGCCAGCAGTGATTGGTCAGGGGATAACTATGCT. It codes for CASSDWSGDNYA. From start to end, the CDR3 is CASSDWSGDNYAEQFF.

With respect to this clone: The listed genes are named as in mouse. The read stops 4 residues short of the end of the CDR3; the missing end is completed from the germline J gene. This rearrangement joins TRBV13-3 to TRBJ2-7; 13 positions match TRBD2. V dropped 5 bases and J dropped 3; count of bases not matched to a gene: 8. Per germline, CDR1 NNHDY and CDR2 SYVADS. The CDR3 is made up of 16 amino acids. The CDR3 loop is CASRAGGLGGVYEQYF. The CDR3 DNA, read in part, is TGTGCCAGCAGGGCCGGGGGACTGGGGGGGGTCTAT.

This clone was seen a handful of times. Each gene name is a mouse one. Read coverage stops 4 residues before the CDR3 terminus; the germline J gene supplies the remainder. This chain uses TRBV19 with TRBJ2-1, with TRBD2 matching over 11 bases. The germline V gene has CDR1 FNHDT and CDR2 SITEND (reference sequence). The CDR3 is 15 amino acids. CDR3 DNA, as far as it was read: TGTGCCAGCAGTATAACACTGGGGGGGCGCTCT. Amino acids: CASSITLGGRS. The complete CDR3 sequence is CASSITLGGRSEQFF.

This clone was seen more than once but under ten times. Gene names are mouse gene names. CDR3 sequence: CASSISSHISNERLFF. The part of the CDR3 DNA that was read is TGTGCCAGCAGTATATCGTCACATATTTCCAACGAA. This chain joins TRBV19 and TRBJ1-4; D uncertain. The read ends 4 residues early relative to the CDR3; the germline J gene fills the gap. Trimming took 1 base from V and 0 from J, leaving 10 bases between them. Looked up from germline, CDR1 is FNHDT and CDR2 is SITEND (reference sequence). This CDR3 spans 16 amino acids.

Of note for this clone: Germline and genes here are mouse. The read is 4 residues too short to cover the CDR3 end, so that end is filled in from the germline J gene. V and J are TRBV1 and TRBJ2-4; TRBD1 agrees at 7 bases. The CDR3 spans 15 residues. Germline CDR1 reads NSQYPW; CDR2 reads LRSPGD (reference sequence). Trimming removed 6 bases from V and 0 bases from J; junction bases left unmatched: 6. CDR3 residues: CTCRDRRGSQNTLYF. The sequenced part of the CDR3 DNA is TGCACCTGCAGGGACAGGAGGGGTAGTCAAAAC.

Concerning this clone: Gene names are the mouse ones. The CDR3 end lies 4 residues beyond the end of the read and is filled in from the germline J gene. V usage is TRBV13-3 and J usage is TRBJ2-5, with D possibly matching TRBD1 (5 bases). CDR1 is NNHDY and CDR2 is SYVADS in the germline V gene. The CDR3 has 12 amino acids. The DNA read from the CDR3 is TGTGCCAGCGCAGGGATTGGAGAC. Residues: CASAGIGD. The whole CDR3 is CASAGIGDTQYF.

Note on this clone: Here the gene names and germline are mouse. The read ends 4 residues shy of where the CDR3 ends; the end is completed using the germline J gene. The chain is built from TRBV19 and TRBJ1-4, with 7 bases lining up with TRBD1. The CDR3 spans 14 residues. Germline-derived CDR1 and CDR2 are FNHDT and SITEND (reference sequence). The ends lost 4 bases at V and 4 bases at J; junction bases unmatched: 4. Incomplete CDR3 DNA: TGTGCCAGCAGTTGGGACAGCATCAACGAA. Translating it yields CASSWDSINE. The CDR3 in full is CASSWDSINERLFF.

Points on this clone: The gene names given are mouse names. CDR3 bases read: TGCACCTGCTGGGGTTAT. It specifies CTCWGY. In full, the CDR3 is CTCWGYEQYF. The V and J genes are TRBV1 and TRBJ2-7; D is perhaps TRBD2 (5 bases). Read data end 4 residues before the CDR3 end; the end is taken from the germline J gene. The CDR3 is 10 residues long. Germline V gives CDR1 NSQYPW, CDR2 LRSPGD (reference sequence).

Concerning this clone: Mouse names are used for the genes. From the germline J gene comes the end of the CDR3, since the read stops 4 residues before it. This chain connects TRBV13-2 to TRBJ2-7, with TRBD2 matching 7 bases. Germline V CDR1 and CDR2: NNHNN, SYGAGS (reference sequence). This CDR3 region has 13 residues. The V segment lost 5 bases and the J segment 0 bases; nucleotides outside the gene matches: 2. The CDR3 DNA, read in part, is TGTGCCAGCGGGGACTGGATCTCCTAT. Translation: CASGDWISY. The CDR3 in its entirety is CASGDWISYEQYF.

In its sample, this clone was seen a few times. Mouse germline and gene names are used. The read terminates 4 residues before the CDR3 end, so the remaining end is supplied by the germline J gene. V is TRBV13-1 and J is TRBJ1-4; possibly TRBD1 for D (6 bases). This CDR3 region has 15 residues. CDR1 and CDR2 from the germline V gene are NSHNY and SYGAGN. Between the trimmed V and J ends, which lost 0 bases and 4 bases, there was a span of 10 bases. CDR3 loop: CASSDAGGLNERLFF. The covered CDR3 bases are TGTGCCAGCAGTGATGCGGGGGGCCTCAACGAA.

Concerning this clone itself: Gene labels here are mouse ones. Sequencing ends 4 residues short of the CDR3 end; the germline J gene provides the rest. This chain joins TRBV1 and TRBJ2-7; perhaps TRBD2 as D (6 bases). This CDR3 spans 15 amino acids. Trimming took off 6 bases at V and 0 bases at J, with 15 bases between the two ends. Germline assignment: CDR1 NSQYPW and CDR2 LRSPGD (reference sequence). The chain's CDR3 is CTCSERLASSYEQYF. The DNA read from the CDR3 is TGCACCTGCAGCGAACGACTGGCAAGCTCCTAT.

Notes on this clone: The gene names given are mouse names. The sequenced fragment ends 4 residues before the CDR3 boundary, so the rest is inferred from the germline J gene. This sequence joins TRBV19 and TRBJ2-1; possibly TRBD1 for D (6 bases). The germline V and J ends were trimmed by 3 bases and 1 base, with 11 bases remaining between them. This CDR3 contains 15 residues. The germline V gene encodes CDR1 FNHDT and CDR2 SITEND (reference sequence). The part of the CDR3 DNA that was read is TGTGCCAGCAGTACCGGGACAACAAACTATGCT. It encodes CASSTGTTNYA. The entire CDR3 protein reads CASSTGTTNYAEQFF.

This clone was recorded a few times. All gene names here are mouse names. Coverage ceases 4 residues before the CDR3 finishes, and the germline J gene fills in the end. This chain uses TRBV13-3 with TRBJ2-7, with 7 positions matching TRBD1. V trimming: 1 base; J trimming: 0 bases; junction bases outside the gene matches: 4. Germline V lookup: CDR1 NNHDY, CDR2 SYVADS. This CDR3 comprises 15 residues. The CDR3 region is CASSDIRDSSYEQYF. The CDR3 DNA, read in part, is TGTGCCAGCAGTGATATCCGGGACAGCTCCTAT.

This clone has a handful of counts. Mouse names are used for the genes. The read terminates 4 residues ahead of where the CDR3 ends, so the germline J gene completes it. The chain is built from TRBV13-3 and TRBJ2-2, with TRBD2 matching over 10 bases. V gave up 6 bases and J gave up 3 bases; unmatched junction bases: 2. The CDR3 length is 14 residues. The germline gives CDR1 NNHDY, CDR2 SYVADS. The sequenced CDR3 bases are TGTGCCAGCACCTGGGGGGGCTACACCGGG. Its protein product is CASTWGGYTG. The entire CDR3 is CASTWGGYTGQLYF.

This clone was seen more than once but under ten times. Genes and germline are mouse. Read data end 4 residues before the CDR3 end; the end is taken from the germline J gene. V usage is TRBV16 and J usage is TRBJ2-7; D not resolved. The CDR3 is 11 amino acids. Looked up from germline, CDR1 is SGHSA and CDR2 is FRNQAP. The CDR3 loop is CASSLKYEQYF. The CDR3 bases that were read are TGTGCAAGCAGCCTGAAATAT.

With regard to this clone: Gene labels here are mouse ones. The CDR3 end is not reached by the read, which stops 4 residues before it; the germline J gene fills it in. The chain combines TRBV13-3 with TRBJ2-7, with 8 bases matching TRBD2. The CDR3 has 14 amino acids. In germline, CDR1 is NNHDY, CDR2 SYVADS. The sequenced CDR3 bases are TGTGCCAGCAGTGACCTGGGGGGCGCCCAT. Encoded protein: CASSDLGGAH. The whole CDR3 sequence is CASSDLGGAHEQYF.

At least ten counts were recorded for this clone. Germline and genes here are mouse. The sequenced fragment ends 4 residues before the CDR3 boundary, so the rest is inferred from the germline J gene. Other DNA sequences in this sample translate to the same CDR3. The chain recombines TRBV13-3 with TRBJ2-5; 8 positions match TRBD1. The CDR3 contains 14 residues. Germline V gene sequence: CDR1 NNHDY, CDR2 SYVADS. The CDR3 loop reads CASSDSRGRDTQYF. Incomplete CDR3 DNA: TGTGCCAGCAGTGATTCCAGGGGGCGAGAC. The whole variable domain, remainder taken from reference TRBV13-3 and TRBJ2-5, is EAAVTQSPRSKVAVTGGKVTLSCHQTNNHDYMYWYRQDTGHGLRLIHYSYVADSTEKGDIPDGYKASRPSQENFSLILELASLSQTAVYFCASSDSRGRDTQYFGPGTRLLVL.

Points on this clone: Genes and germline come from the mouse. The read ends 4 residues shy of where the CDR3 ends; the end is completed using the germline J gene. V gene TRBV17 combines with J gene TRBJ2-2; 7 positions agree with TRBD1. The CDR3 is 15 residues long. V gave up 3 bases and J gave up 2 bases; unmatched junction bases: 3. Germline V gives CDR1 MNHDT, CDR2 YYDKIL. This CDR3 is CASSSGDSNTGQLYF. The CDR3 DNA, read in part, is TGTGCTAGCAGTAGTGGGGACAGCAACACCGGG. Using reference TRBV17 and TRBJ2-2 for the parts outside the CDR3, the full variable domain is DTTVKQNPRYKLARVGKPVNLICSQTMNHDTMYWYQKKPNQAPKLLLFYYDKILNREADTFEKFQSSRPNNSFCSLYIGSAGLEYSAMYLCASSSGDSNTGQLYFGEGSKLTVL.

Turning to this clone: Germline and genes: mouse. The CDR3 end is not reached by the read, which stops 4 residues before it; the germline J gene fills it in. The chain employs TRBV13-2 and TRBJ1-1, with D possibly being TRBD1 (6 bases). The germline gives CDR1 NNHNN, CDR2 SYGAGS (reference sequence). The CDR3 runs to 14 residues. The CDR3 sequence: CASGDRTVGEEVFF. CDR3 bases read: TGTGCCAGCGGTGATCGGACAGTGGGAGAA.

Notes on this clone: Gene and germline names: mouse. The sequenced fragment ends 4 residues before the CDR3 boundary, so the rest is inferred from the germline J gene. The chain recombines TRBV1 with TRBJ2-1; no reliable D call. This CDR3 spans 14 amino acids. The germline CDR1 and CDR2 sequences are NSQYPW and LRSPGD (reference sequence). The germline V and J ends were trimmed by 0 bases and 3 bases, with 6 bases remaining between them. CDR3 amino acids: CTCSAEPLYAEQFF. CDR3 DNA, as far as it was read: TGCACCTGCAGTGCAGAGCCACTCTATGCT. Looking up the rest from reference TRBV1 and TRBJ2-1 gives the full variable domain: VTLLEQNPRWRLVPRGQAVNLRCILKNSQYPWMSWYQQDLQKQLQWLFTLRSPGDKEVKSLPGADYLATRVTDTELRLQVANMSQGRTLYCTCSAEPLYAEQFFGPGTRLTVL.

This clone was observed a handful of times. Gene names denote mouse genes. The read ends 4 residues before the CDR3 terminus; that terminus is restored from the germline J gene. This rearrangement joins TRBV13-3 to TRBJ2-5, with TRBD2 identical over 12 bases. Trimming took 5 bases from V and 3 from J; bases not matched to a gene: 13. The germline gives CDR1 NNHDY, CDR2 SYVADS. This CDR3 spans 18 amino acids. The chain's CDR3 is CASSPGTGGPPFQDTQYF. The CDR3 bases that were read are TGTGCCAGCAGCCCTGGGACTGGGGGGCCCCCCTTTCAAGAC.

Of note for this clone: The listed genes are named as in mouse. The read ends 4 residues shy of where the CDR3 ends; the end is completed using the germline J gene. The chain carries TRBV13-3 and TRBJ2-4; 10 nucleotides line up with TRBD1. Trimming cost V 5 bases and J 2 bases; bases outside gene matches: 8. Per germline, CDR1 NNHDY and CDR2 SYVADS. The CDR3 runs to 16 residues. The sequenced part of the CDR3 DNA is TGTGCCAGCAGACTCCGGGACAGGGGTGATCAAAAC. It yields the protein CASRLRDRGDQN. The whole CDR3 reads CASRLRDRGDQNTLYF.

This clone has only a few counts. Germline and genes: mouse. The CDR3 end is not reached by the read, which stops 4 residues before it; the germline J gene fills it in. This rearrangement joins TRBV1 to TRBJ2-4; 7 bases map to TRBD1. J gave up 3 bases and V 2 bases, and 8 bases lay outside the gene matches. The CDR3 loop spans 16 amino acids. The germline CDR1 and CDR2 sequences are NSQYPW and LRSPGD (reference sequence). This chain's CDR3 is CTCSALGQREQNTLYF. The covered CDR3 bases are TGCACCTGCAGTGCACTGGGACAGAGAGAGCAAAAC.

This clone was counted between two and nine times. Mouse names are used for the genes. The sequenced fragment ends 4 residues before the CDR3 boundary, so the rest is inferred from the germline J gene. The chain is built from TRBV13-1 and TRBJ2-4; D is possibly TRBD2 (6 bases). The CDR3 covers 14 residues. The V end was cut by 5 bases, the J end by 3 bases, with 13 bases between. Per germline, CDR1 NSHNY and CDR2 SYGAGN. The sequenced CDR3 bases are TGTGCCAGCAGCCCCTCGGGGGGACAAAAC. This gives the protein CASSPSGGQN. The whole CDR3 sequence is CASSPSGGQNTLYF.

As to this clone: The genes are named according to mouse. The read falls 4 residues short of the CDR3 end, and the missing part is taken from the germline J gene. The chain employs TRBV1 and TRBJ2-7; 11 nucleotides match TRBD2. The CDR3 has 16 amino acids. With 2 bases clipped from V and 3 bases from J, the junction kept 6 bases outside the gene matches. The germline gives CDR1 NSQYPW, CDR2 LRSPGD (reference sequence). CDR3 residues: CTCSARMGLGDYEQYF. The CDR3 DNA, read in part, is TGCACCTGCAGTGCAAGAATGGGACTGGGGGACTAT.

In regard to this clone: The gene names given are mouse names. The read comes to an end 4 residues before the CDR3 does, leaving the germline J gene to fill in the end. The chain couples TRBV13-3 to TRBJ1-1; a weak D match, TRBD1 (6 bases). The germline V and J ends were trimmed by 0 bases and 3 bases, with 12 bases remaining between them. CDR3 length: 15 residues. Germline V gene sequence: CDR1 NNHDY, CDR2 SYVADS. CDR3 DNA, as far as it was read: TGTGCCAGCAGTGATGCGGGGAACAGGGACACA. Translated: CASSDAGNRDT. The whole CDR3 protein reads CASSDAGNRDTEVFF.

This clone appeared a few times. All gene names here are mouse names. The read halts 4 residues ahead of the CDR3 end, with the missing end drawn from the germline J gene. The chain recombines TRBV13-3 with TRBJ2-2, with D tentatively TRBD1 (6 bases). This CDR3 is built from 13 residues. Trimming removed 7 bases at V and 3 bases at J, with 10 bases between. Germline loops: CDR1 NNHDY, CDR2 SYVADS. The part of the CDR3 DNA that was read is TGTGCCAGCCTCAGGGGTGACACCGGG. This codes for CASLRGDTG. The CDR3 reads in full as CASLRGDTGQLYF. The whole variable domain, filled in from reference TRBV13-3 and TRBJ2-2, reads EAAVTQSPRSKVAVTGGKVTLSCHQTNNHDYMYWYRQDTGHGLRLIHYSYVADSTEKGDIPDGYKASRPSQENFSLILELASLSQTAVYFCASLRGDTGQLYFGEGSKLTVL.

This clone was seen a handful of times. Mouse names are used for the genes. CDR3 in amino acids: CASSTGGAVYAEQFF. The DNA read from the CDR3 is TGTGCCAGCAGTACAGGGGGCGCTGTCTATGCT. This chain links TRBV19 with TRBJ2-1; TRBD1 matches at 8 bases. The read is 4 residues too short to cover the CDR3 end, so that end is filled in from the germline J gene. CDR1 is FNHDT, CDR2 SITEND, per germline (reference sequence). Trimming took 3 bases from V and 3 from J; bases not matched to a gene: 5. This CDR3 has 15 residues.